This TCR beta chain was identified in a study of control samples from healthy donors and cancer patients. Repertoires were generated with immunoSEQ multiplex PCR, while TCRdb's copy carries only in-frame clones and drops some. The sample shows fewer than 120,000 clones, roughly 90% of them seen only once. Unmatched junction bases numbered 3, after V lost 3 bases and J lost 5 bases. Germline V lookup: CDR1 SGDLS, CDR2 YYNGEE. This CDR3 has 13 residues. The chain combines TRBV9 with TRBJ2-7, with 9 bases that match TRBD1. This receptor was obtained from a woman aged 60-75 years with lung cancer. The sequencing sample was made of PBMCs. CDR3 bases: TGTGCCAGCAGCGCCGGACAGGGGAACGAGCAGTACTTC. It encodes CASSAGQGNEQYF.